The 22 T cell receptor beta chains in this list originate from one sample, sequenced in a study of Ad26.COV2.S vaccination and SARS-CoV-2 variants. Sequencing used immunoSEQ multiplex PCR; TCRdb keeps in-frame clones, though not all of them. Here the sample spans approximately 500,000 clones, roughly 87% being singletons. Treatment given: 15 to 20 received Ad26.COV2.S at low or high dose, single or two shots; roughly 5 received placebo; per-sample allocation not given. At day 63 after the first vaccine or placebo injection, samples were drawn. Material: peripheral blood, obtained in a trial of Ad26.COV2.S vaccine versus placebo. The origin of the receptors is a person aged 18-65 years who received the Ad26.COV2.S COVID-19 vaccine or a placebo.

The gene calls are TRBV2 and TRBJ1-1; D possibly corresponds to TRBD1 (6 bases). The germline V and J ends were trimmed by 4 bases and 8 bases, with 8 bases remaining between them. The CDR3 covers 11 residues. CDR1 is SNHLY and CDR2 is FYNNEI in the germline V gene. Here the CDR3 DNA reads TGTGCCAGCAGTGTAGGGACAGAAGCTTTCTTT. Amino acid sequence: CASSVGTEAFF. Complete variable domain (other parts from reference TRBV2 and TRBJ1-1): EPEVTQTPSHQVTQMGQEVILRCVPISNHLYFYWYRQILGQKVEFLVSFYNNEISEKSEIFDDQFSVERPDGSNFTLKIRSTKLEDSAMYFCASSVGTEAFFGQGTRLTVV.

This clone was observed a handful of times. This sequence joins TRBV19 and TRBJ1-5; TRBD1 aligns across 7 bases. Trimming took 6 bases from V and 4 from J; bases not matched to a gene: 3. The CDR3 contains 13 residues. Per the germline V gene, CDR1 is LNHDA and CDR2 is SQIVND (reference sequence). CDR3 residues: CASREQGNQPQHF. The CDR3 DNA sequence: TGTGCCAGTAGAGAACAGGGGAATCAGCCCCAGCATTTT.

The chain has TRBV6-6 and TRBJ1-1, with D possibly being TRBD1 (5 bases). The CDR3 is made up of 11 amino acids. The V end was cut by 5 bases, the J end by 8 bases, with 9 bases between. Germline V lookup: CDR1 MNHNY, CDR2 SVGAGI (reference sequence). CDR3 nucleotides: TGTGCCAGCAGTACTGCAGGGGAAGCTTTCTTT. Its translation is CASSTAGEAFF.

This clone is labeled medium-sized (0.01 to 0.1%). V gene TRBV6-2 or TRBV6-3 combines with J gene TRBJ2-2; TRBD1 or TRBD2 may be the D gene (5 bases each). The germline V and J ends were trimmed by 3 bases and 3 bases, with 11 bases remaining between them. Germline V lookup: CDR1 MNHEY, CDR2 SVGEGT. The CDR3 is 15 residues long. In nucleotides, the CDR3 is TGTGCCAGCAGTTATGAGGGGCGGGACACCGGGGAGCTGTTTTTT. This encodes CASSYEGRDTGELFF.

In DNA, the CDR3 is TGTGCCAGCACCAAAGCGGGAGGACTGATCGGGGAGACCCAGTACTTC. Amino acids: CASTKAGGLIGETQYF. The gene calls are TRBV7-9 and TRBJ2-5, with 9 bases lining up with TRBD2. This CDR3 is built from 16 residues. J was trimmed by 5 bases and V by 7 bases; bases with no gene match: 14. Germline V CDR1 and CDR2: SEHNR, FQNEAQ (reference sequence).

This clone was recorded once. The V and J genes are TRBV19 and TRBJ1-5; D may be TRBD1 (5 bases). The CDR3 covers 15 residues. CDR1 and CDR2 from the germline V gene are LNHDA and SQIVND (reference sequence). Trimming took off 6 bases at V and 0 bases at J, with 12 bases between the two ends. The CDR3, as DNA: TGTGCCAGTAGCACCATGACAGTTAGCAATCAGCCCCAGCATTTT. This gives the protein CASSTMTVSNQPQHF.

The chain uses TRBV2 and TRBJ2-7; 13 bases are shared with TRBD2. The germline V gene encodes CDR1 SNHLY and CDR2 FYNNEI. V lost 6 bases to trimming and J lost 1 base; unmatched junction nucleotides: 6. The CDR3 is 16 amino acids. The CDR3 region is CASRAGLAGVSYEQYF. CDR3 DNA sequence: TGTGCCAGCAGAGCCGGACTAGCGGGAGTATCCTACGAGCAGTACTTC.

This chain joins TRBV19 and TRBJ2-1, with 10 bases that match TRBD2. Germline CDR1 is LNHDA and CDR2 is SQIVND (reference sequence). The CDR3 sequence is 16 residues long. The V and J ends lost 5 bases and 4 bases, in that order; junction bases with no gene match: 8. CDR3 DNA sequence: TGTGCCAGTAGTGCGCGGGGACTAGCGCTTTACAATGAGCAGTTCTTC. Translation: CASSARGLALYNEQFF. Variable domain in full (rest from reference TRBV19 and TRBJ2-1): DGGITQSPKYLFRKEGQNVTLSCEQNLNHDAMYWYRQDPGQGLRLIYYSQIVNDFQKGDIAEGYSVSREKKESFPLTVTSAQKNPTAFYLCASSARGLALYNEQFFGPGTRLTVL.

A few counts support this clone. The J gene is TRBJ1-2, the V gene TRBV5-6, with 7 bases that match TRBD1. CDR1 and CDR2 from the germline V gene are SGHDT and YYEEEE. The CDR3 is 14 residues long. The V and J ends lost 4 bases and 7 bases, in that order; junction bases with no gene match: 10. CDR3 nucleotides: TGTGCCAGCAGCAAGGGGGCTTACCTGAGTGGCTACACCTTC. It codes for CASSKGAYLSGYTF.

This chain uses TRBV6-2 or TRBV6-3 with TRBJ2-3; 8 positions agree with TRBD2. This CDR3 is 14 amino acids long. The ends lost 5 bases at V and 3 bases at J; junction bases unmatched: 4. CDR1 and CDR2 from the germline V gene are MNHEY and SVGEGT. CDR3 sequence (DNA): TGTGCCAGCAGTAAAGGACTAGCAACAGATACGCAGTATTTT. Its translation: CASSKGLATDTQYF.

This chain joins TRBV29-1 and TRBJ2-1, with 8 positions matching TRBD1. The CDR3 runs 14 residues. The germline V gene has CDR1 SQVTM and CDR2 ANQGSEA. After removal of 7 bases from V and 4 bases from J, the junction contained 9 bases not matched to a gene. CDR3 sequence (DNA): TGCAGCGGCGGCGGCCGGGACAGGTACAATGAGCAGTTCTTC. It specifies CSGGGRDRYNEQFF.

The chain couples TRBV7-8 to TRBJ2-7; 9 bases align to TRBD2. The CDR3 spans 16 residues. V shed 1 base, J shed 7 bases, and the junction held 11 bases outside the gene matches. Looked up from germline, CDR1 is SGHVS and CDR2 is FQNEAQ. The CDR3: CASSLVLASGAWEQYF. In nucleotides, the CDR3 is TGTGCCAGCAGCTTAGTATTGGCTAGCGGGGCGTGGGAGCAGTACTTC.

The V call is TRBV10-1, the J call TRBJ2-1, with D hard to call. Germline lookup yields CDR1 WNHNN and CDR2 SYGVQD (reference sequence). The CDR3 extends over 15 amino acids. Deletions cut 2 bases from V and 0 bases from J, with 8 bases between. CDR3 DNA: TGCGCCAGCAGTGAGGTCCAGCACTCCTACAATGAGCAGTTCTTC. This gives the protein CASSEVQHSYNEQFF.

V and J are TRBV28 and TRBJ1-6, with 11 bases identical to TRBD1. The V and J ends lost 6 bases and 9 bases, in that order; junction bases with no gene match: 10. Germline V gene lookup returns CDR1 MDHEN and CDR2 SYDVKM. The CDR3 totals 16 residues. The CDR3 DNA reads TGTGCCAGCAGACCCTTAGCGGGACAGGGGGTTTCACCCCTCCACTTT. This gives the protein CASRPLAGQGVSPLHF.

CDR3 region: CASSPGRLAGGPDEQFF. CDR3 nucleotides: TGTGCCAGCAGCCCTGGCAGACTAGCGGGAGGGCCCGATGAGCAGTTCTTC. The chain links TRBV2 to TRBJ2-1, with 14 positions matching TRBD2. V shed 6 bases, J shed 8 bases, and the junction held 12 bases outside the gene matches. CDR1 is SNHLY and CDR2 is FYNNEI in the germline V gene. There are 17 residues in the CDR3.

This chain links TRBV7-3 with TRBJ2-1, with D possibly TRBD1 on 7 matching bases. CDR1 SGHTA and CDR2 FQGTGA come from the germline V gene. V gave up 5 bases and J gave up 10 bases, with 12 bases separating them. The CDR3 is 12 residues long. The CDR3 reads CASSDQGGEQFF. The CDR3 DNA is TGTGCCAGCAGCGACCAGGGGGGCGAGCAGTTCTTC.

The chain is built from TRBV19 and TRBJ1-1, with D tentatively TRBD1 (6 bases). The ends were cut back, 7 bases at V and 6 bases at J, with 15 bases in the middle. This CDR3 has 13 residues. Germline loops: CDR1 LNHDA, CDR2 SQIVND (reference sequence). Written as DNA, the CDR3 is TGTGCCAGTAATGGGGGCGGGGGAGCTGAAGCTTTCTTT. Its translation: CASNGGGGAEAFF.

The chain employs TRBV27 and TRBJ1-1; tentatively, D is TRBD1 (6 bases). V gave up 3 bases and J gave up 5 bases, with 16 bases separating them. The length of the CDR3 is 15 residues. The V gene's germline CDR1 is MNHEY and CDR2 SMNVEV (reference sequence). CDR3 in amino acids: CASSFYGGASTEAFF. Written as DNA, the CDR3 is TGTGCCAGCAGTTTTTATGGGGGGGCCAGTACTGAAGCTTTCTTT.

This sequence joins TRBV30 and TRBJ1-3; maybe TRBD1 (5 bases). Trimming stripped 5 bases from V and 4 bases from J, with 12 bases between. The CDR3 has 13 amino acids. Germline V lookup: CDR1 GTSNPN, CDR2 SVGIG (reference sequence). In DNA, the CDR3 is TGTGCCTGGGACCAACAGGCCGGAAACACCATATATTTT. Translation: CAWDQQAGNTIYF.

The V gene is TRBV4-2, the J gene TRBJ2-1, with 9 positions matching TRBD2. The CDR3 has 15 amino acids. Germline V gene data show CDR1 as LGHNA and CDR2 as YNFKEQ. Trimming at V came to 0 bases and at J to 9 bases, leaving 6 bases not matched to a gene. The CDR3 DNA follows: TGTGCCAGCAGCCAAGACATAGCGGGAGCAGGTGAGCAGTTCTTC. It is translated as CASSQDIAGAGEQFF.

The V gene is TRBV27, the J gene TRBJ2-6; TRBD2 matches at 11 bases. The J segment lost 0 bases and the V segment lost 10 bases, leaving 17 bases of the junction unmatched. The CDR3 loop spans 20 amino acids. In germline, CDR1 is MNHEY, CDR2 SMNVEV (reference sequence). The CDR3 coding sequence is TGTGCCACCAGGGCCAATCTAGCGGGAGGCCGGTACTCTGGGGCCAACGTCCTGACTTTC. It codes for CATRANLAGGRYSGANVLTF.

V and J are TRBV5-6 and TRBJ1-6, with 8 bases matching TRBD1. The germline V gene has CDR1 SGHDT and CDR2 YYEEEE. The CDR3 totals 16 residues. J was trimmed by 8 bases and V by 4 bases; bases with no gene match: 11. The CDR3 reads CASSGAGTGSHSPLHF. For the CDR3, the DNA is TGTGCCAGCAGCGGAGCTGGGACAGGTTCGCATTCACCCCTCCACTTT.